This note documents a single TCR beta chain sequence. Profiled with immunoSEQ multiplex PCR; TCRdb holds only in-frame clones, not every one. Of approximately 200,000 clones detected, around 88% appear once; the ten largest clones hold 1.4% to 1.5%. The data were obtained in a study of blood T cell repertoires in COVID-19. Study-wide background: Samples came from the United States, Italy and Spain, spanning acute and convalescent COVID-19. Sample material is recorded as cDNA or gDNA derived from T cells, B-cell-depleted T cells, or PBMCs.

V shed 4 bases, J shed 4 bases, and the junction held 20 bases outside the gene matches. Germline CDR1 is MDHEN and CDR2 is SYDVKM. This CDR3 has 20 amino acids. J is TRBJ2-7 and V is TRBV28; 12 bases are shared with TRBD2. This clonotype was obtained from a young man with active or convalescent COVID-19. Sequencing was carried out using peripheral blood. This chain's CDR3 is CASSSNRPKTSGRAAYEQYF. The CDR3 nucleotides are TGTGCCAGCAGTTCAAACCGCCCGAAGACTAGCGGGAGAGCGGCATACGAGCAGTACTTC.